This entry lists 29 T cell receptor beta chains sequenced from one sample in a study of cytomegalovirus exposure and HLA in healthy donors. It was with 60 Vbeta and 13 Jbeta primers that the PCR ran. Only in-frame clones appear in the TCRdb table, and some are missing; sequencing was by immunoSEQ multiplex PCR. The sample records some 130,000 clones, approximately 68% being singletons. Sequences were obtained from PBMCs. Source of these receptors: a man younger than 40 in good health and CMV-seropositive.

This chain uses TRBV7-9 with TRBJ2-5; TRBD1 is a possible D gene (6 bases). V was pared by 5 bases and J by 1 base, with 17 bases between. The CDR3 covers 16 residues. Germline V gene sequence: CDR1 SEHNR, CDR2 FQNEAQ (reference sequence). The CDR3 protein is CASSERGSLVQETQYF. The CDR3 DNA sequence: TGTGCCAGCAGCGAAAGGGGGAGCTTAGTCCAAGAGACCCAGTACTTC.

The rearrangement uses TRBV6-6 and TRBJ2-5, with D possibly TRBD2 on 7 matching bases. TRBJ2-7 matches the DNA end more closely, so the J call is doubtful. Germline-derived CDR1 and CDR2 are MNHNY and SVGAGI (reference sequence). The CDR3 contains 15 residues. This CDR3 reads CASSYGGALRYEQYF. The CDR3 DNA is TGTGCCAGCAGTTACGGGGGGGCGCTTCGATACGAGCAGTACTTC.

This clone turned up a few times. V gene TRBV19 combines with J gene TRBJ1-4, with 11 bases that match TRBD1. CDR3 size: 19 residues. V lost 5 bases to trimming and J lost 6 bases; unmatched junction nucleotides: 17. Germline V gene data show CDR1 as LNHDA and CDR2 as SQIVND (reference sequence). CDR3 sequence reads: CASSVRRGDRGSFHEKLFF. The CDR3 coding sequence is TGTGCCAGTAGTGTGAGAAGGGGGGACAGGGGGAGTTTTCATGAAAAACTGTTTTTT.

CDR3 region: CASSLRGFVHEQYF. The DNA of the CDR3 is TGTGCCAGCAGTTTGAGAGGCTTTGTCCACGAGCAGTACTTC. The chain employs TRBV28 and TRBJ2-7; D call uncertain. Trimming shortened V by 3 bases and J by 5 bases, and 14 bases separated the two germline ends. From germline, CDR1 is MDHEN and CDR2 SYDVKM. The CDR3 is made up of 14 amino acids.

This chain connects TRBV5-5 to TRBJ2-7; tentatively, D is TRBD1 (5 bases). Germline CDR1 SGHKS, CDR2 YYEKEE (reference sequence). The CDR3 is 13 amino acids. V shed 0 bases and J shed 6 bases, with 10 bases lying between them. CDR3 region: CASSLEGVGEQYF. The CDR3 DNA follows: TGTGCCAGCAGCTTGGAAGGGGTGGGCGAGCAGTACTTC.

This clone was observed a handful of times. The chain recombines TRBV2 with TRBJ1-2, with D unclear. Germline lookup yields CDR1 SNHLY and CDR2 FYNNEI. The CDR3 sequence is 12 residues long. V was cut by 8 bases and J by 3 bases, with 10 bases left in between. DNA of the CDR3: TGTGCCAGCTGGGCGTTAGACTATGGCTACACCTTC. It specifies CASWALDYGYTF.

The rearrangement joins TRBV21-1 to TRBJ2-2; TRBD1 is the table's D call, not checked against the DNA. TRBV21-1 is labeled a pseudogene. There are 15 residues in the CDR3. In nucleotides, the CDR3 is TGTGCCAGCAGCAAGTCCAGGGCAGGGACCGGGGAGCTGTTTTTT. It yields the protein CASSKSRAGTGELFF.

The CDR3, as DNA: TGCGCCAGCACGTTGGGAGGGGGGGGGCGCAACTATGGCTACACCTTC. Residues: CASTLGGGGRNYGYTF. The chain employs TRBV4-1 and TRBJ1-2, with a tentative D call TRBD1 (6 bases). The CDR3 sequence is 16 residues long. V was pared by 7 bases and J by 2 bases, with 20 bases between. The V gene's germline CDR1 is MGHRA and CDR2 YSYEKL.

This clone showed up just a few times. The CDR3 sequence is CASSETSGSHEQFF. The CDR3 region has the DNA TGTGCCAGCAGCGAGACTAGCGGGAGCCATGAGCAGTTCTTC. V and J are TRBV11-3 and TRBJ2-1, with 12 positions matching TRBD2. The CDR3 covers 14 residues. V lost 5 bases, J lost 8 bases, and 4 bases stayed unmatched. CDR1 and CDR2 from the germline V gene are SGHNT and YENEEA.

The rearrangement joins TRBV6-6 to TRBJ1-1; no definite D call. Germline V CDR1 and CDR2: MNHNY, SVGAGI (reference sequence). V lost 6 bases and J 5 bases, leaving 19 bases between the germline ends. The CDR3 has 15 amino acids. The CDR3 nucleotides read TGTGCCAGCAGCCAACACTCTTCCTTCGGGACTGAAGCTTTCTTT. It codes for CASSQHSSFGTEAFF.

V is TRBV5-1 and J is TRBJ2-7; 8 bases align to TRBD2. This CDR3 comprises 14 residues. CDR1 is SGHRS and CDR2 is YFSETQ in the germline V gene. Germline trimming cut 1 base from V and 3 bases from J; bases unmatched to any gene: 3. CDR3 region: CASSLSLAGYEQYF. In DNA form, the CDR3 reads TGCGCCAGCAGCTTGTCCCTAGCGGGCTACGAGCAGTACTTC.

The J gene is TRBJ2-1, the V gene TRBV5-1; D might be TRBD2 (5 bases). V dropped 0 bases and J dropped 6 bases, with 16 bases sitting between them. CDR1 is SGHRS, CDR2 YFSETQ, per germline. This CDR3 has 16 amino acids. CDR3 amino acids: CASSLVERSASNEQFF. The CDR3 DNA reads as TGCGCCAGCAGCTTGGTCGAGCGGAGCGCGTCCAATGAGCAGTTCTTC.

V is TRBV18 and J is TRBJ1-2; TRBD1 matches at 8 bases. V lost 1 base, J lost 6 bases, and 1 base stayed unmatched. The CDR3 length is 13 residues. The germline V gene encodes CDR1 KGHSH and CDR2 LQKENI. CDR3 residues: CASSPLTGDGYTF. The CDR3 bases are TGTGCCAGCTCACCACTGACAGGGGATGGCTACACCTTC.

V gene TRBV9 combines with J gene TRBJ1-2; D is ambiguous. Between the trimmed V and J ends, which lost 0 bases and 3 bases, there was a span of 12 bases. Germline CDR1 SGDLS, CDR2 YYNGEE. This CDR3 is built from 15 residues. DNA for the CDR3: TGTGCCAGCAGCGTAGATCCGGGAGCGGACTATGGCTACACCTTC. Protein sequence: CASSVDPGADYGYTF.

V gene TRBV19 combines with J gene TRBJ2-3; TRBD2 might be the D (6 bases). Germline CDR1 reads LNHDA; CDR2 reads SQIVND (reference sequence). V dropped 3 bases and J dropped 8 bases, with 6 bases sitting between them. The CDR3 length is 11 residues. CDR3 nucleotides: TGTGCCAGTAGTATGGGAGGTACGCAGTATTTT. Translated: CASSMGGTQYF.

The chain recombines TRBV18 with TRBJ2-1; TRBD2 matches at 11 bases. CDR1 and CDR2 (germline): KGHSH, LQKENI. V was clipped by 6 bases and J by 7 bases; unmatched bases: 2. The CDR3 runs to 13 residues. The CDR3: CASSRTSGNEQFF. In DNA, the CDR3 is TGTGCCAGCTCCCGGACTAGCGGGAATGAGCAGTTCTTC.

V is TRBV6-1 and J is TRBJ2-3; TRBD2 aligns across 11 bases. The CDR3 runs 15 residues. Germline V gives CDR1 MNHNS, CDR2 SASEGT. J gave up 6 bases and V 11 bases, and 13 bases lay outside the gene matches. The CDR3 DNA is TGTGCCGGCGAGAGGGTAGCGGGAGGGTTGGATACGCAGTATTTT. Encoded protein: CAGERVAGGLDTQYF.

The table lists this clone with a few counts. V usage is TRBV5-1 and J usage is TRBJ1-4; 8 bases are a match to TRBD1. Germline V gene data show CDR1 as SGHRS and CDR2 as YFSETQ. Trimming removed 3 bases from V and 3 bases from J; junction bases left unmatched: 4. This CDR3 is 15 amino acids long. For the CDR3, the DNA is TGCGCCAGCAGCTCTCAGGGGGCGGCTAATGAAAAACTGTTTTTT. It translates to CASSSQGAANEKLFF.

This clone was seen a handful of times. V gene TRBV9 combines with J gene TRBJ2-2, with D possibly being TRBD2 (6 bases). CDR3 length equals 14 residues. The V and J ends lost 1 base and 7 bases respectively, with 11 bases between them. Germline CDR1 SGDLS, CDR2 YYNGEE. For the CDR3, the DNA is TGTGCCAGCAGCGTAACGGGACTGGGCGGGGAGCTGTTTTTT. Protein sequence: CASSVTGLGGELFF.

The chain combines TRBV6-5 with TRBJ2-5, with TRBD1 as a possible D gene (6 bases). This CDR3 is built from 11 residues. The germline V and J ends were trimmed by 4 bases and 7 bases, with 7 bases remaining between them. CDR1 is MNHEY, CDR2 SVGAGI, per germline. DNA of the CDR3: TGTGCCAGCAGTTTAGGGGGGACCCAGTACTTC. Translating it yields CASSLGGTQYF.

This clone was seen a handful of times. This chain connects TRBV9 to TRBJ1-1; D uncertain. The CDR3 length is 13 residues. CDR1 is SGDLS and CDR2 is YYNGEE in the germline V gene. Between the trimmed V and J ends, which lost 4 bases and 5 bases, there was a span of 12 bases. The CDR3 DNA sequence: TGTGCCAGCAGCTTTCGGACGGGAACTGAAGCTTTCTTT. Amino acids: CASSFRTGTEAFF.

The rearrangement uses TRBV11-2 and TRBJ2-5, with D hard to call. The CDR3 contains 11 residues. CDR1 is SGHAT, CDR2 FQNNGV, per germline. Trimming stripped 5 bases from V and 5 bases from J, with 6 bases between. DNA of the CDR3: TGTGCCAGCAGCGAGTGGGAGACCCAGTACTTC. Translating it yields CASSEWETQYF.

The rearrangement joins TRBV25-1 to TRBJ2-3; TRBD2 aligns across 8 bases. Germline V gives CDR1 MGHDK, CDR2 SYGVNS. The CDR3 has 17 amino acids. Trimming at V came to 1 base and at J to 0 bases, leaving 6 bases not matched to a gene. CDR3 coding DNA: TGTGCCAGCAGTGAATGGGGAACTAGCGGTAGCACAGATACGCAGTATTTT. Translating it yields CASSEWGTSGSTDTQYF.

V is TRBV28 and J is TRBJ1-2; 9 bases are a match to TRBD1. Germline CDR1 reads MDHEN; CDR2 reads SYDVKM. The CDR3 has 16 amino acids. V was pared by 0 bases and J by 0 bases, with 2 bases of the junction left unmatched. Written as DNA, the CDR3 is TGTGCCAGCAGTTTATGGGACAGGGGACCTAACTATGGCTACACCTTC. Amino acids: CASSLWDRGPNYGYTF.

V is TRBV5-6 and J is TRBJ2-7; the D gene is possibly TRBD1 (5 bases). Trimming left V 0 bases short and J 7 bases short, with 14 bases between. This CDR3 is built from 14 residues. Germline V lookup: CDR1 SGHDT, CDR2 YYEEEE. The CDR3 DNA sequence: TGTGCCAGCAGCTTGGCTCAGGGTGGATTAGAGCAGTACTTC. As protein: CASSLAQGGLEQYF.

The rearrangement joins TRBV18 to TRBJ1-1, with TRBD1 matching 10 bases. The J segment lost 5 bases and the V segment lost 6 bases, leaving 9 bases of the junction unmatched. The CDR3 runs 15 residues. Germline CDR1 is KGHSH and CDR2 is LQKENI. In nucleotides, the CDR3 is TGTGCCAGCTCCCTCACCCGACAGGGGGCAACTGAAGCTTTCTTT. Protein sequence: CASSLTRQGATEAFF.

The V gene is TRBV7-8, the J gene TRBJ2-1; 12 nucleotides agree with TRBD1. Germline loops: CDR1 SGHVS, CDR2 FQNEAQ. The trim removed 0 bases at V and 10 bases at J, leaving 13 bases unmatched. The CDR3 consists of 18 residues. CDR3 region: CASSLAGGTGGAFSEQFF. CDR3 nucleotide sequence: TGTGCCAGCAGCTTAGCGGGGGGGACAGGGGGCGCATTTTCGGAGCAGTTCTTC.

There are many counts of this clone. This rearrangement joins TRBV27 to TRBJ2-3; D gene uncertain. The CDR3 runs 15 residues. Germline CDR1 and CDR2: MNHEY and SMNVEV (reference sequence). Trimming took 5 bases from V and 1 from J, leaving 13 bases between them. CDR3 sequence (DNA): TGTGCCAGCAGTCTCTCCTTCTACGGCACAGATACGCAGTATTTT. It codes for CASSLSFYGTDTQYF.

This clone was seen only a few times. This chain's CDR3 is CASSSNGQHYGYTF. For the CDR3, the DNA is TGTGCCAGCAGTTCAAATGGCCAACACTATGGCTACACCTTC. This chain uses TRBV27 with TRBJ1-2; D remains ambiguous. From germline, CDR1 is MNHEY and CDR2 SMNVEV (reference sequence). The CDR3 totals 14 residues. The V end lost 4 bases, the J end lost 3 bases, and 12 bases lay between the germline ends.